This paragraph covers one TCR beta chain sequence. Its specific antigen is unknown. Within one base of it there is no much larger clone, and no base qualities were kept. Cut back by 1 base and 11 bases, the V and J ends lie 12 bases apart. Taken from cysteine to phenylalanine, the CDR3 has 13 residues. Only the CDR3 part of the read is kept: 39 bases, read in frame from the first base. The germline V gene provides CDR1 SGHVS and CDR2 FQNEAQ. Patients with autoimmune disease history or receiving systemic immunosuppression were excluded from the trial. In every dose cohort, peripheral blood was drawn for TCR sequencing at baseline, cycle 4 day 1, and cycle 7 day 1. Samples were obtained from an open-label, multicenter, first-in-human phase I dose-escalation trial of ivuxolimab. The trial enrolled adults with locally advanced or metastatic head and neck squamous cell, hepatocellular, melanoma or renal cell carcinoma. Before TCR sequencing, CD4+ and CD8+ T cells were separately sorted from peripheral blood.

These data are taken from a study of OX40 agonist ivuxolimab in advanced cancers. A note on the overall study: Ivuxolimab was a fully human IgG2 agonistic monoclonal antibody targeting the costimulatory receptor OX40 (CD134). Intravenous ivuxolimab was administered to patients every 2 weeks at six dose levels: 0.01, 0.1, 0.3, 1.5, 3 and 10 mg/kg. Among the roughly 50 dose-escalation patients, about 20 had hepatocellular carcinoma, approximately 15 melanoma, 9 renal cell carcinoma and 9 head and neck cancer. The dose-escalation cohort was 82.7% male with a mean age of about 58 years, ranging from about 20 to 85. Prior anti-PD-1, anti-PD-L1 or anti-CTLA-4 therapy was permitted, and approximately 40% of dose-escalation patients had received checkpoint inhibitors. Partial responses occurred in three dose-escalation patients: two with cutaneous melanoma and one with hepatocellular carcinoma. The purpose of peripheral TCRbeta sequencing was to test whether ivuxolimab changed TCR sequence diversity and led to clonal T-cell expansion. The paper covers the monotherapy dose-escalation part of the phase I ivuxolimab trial, which included N of about 50 patients.

For sequencing of the TCRbeta CDR3 region, genomic DNA was extracted from the sorted cells. TCRbeta CDR3 regions were sequenced using the immunoSEQ Assay. TCRdb took over this immuneACCESS table, retaining in-frame rearrangements with V and J assigned. Such tables are incomplete; in checked studies, under half of the missing clones stem from an unresolved V gene, and the remainder is unexplained. This sample gives 40,000 to 60,000 clones in total; approximately 79% of them show up just once. Roughly 7.9% of the sample is held by the ten biggest clonotypes. Broader findings and caveats from the paper: Partial responders in the 0.1-3.0 mg/kg groups had among the lowest normalized peripheral clonal expansion, especially among CD8+ T cells. Low levels of normalized T-cell clonal expansion were also seen in some patients who did not respond. On average, CD8+ T cells showed more expanded clones than CD4+ T cells after ivuxolimab. Antigen specificity was not determined for the clonally expanded peripheral T cells. Clonal expansion of both CD4+ and CD8+ blood T cells was observed from baseline to week 6 at doses 0.1 to 3.0 mg/kg.

This clonotype originated in an adult with an advanced solid tumor such as melanoma, head and neck, liver or kidney cancer. Sample: CD4+ or CD8+ T cells sorted from blood, taken in a trial of the OX40 agonist ivuxolimab. The sequence links TRBV7-8 to TRBJ1-5, with no confidently assigned D gene. The DNA sequence follows: TGTGCCAGCAGCTTAGAACCGAGGGCCGCCCAGCATTTT. Its coded protein is CASSLEPRAAQHF.